The 32 T cell receptor beta chains in this list originate from one sample, sequenced in a study of vaccination effects on CD4 cells after COVID-19. Repertoires were generated with immunoSEQ multiplex PCR, while TCRdb's copy carries only in-frame clones and drops some. In the table there are tens of thousands of clones, roughly 80% of which are singletons. The antigens for these receptors are not known. The culture ran for roughly ten days, and then CD4+ T cells were isolated. Each participant received a vaccine that was either BNT162b2 or mRNA-1273, given as two doses. The sample in question was CD4+ T cells from PBMCs cultured without peptide, obtained after COVID-19 vaccination. These receptors all come from a human donor who received a COVID-19 vaccine.

The chain has TRBV5-5 and TRBJ1-5, with 7 bases lining up with TRBD1. Per germline, CDR1 SGHKS and CDR2 YYEKEE (reference sequence). V lost 0 bases and J lost 7; bases outside the gene matches: 10. The CDR3 runs 16 residues. DNA of the CDR3: TGTGCCAGCAGCTTGGCCGGCAGGGGGTCAGGACAGCCCCAGCATTTT. Translation: CASSLAGRGSGQPQHF.

The chain joins TRBV9 to TRBJ1-2; 7 nucleotides line up with TRBD1. V shed 0 bases, J shed 0 bases, and the junction held 2 bases outside the gene matches. This CDR3 has 15 residues. CDR1 is SGDLS, CDR2 YYNGEE, per germline. The CDR3 sequence is CASSVDQGANYGYTF. The CDR3 DNA is TGTGCCAGCAGCGTAGACCAGGGGGCTAACTATGGCTACACCTTC.

This clone came up a few times. This chain links TRBV7-8 with TRBJ2-2; 7 nucleotides align to TRBD1. V lost 5 bases and J lost 5; bases outside the gene matches: 11. The CDR3 consists of 16 residues. Germline V gene sequence: CDR1 SGHVS, CDR2 FQNEAQ. The CDR3 spells CASSPVGMTGTGELFF. The CDR3 region has the DNA TGTGCCAGCAGCCCAGTCGGGATGACAGGGACCGGGGAGCTGTTTTTT.

V usage is TRBV19 and J usage is TRBJ2-7; possibly TRBD1 for D (5 bases). Germline CDR1 LNHDA, CDR2 SQIVND (reference sequence). This CDR3 contains 14 residues. V was clipped by 3 bases and J by 3 bases, with 12 bases between them. CDR3 DNA: TGTGCCAGTAGTATCTCAGGGCGAGACTACGAGCAGTACGTC. The encoded protein is CASSISGRDYEQYV.

The CDR3 sequence is CASSRGPLGTSGGLNTGELFF. DNA of the CDR3: TGCGCCAGCAGCCGCGGTCCCCTCGGGACTAGCGGGGGGTTGAACACCGGGGAGCTGTTTTTT. The V gene is TRBV4-1, the J gene TRBJ2-2; 15 positions match TRBD2. Germline V gene lookup returns CDR1 MGHRA and CDR2 YSYEKL. Trimming cost V 4 bases and J 1 base; bases outside gene matches: 13. The CDR3 extends over 21 amino acids.

CDR3 sequence: CASNSGGGTQETQYF. The CDR3 DNA is TGCGCCAGCAATAGCGGGGGGGGAACCCAAGAGACCCAGTACTTC. The chain employs TRBV5-1 and TRBJ2-5; 11 bases are shared with TRBD2. CDR1 and CDR2 (germline): SGHRS, YFSETQ. The CDR3 runs to 15 residues. The V segment lost 6 bases and the J segment 1 base; nucleotides outside the gene matches: 5.

The chain employs TRBV6-5 and TRBJ1-1, with D unresolved. This CDR3 is 14 amino acids long. The germline V gene encodes CDR1 MNHEY and CDR2 SVGAGI. V gave up 11 bases and J gave up 0 bases, with 16 bases separating them. The DNA of the CDR3 is TGTGCCCATAGGGAACCGACCCTGAACACTGAAGCTTTCTTT. Its protein is CAHREPTLNTEAFF.

The rearrangement joins TRBV30 to TRBJ1-2, with 12 bases lining up with TRBD1. The CDR3 runs to 15 residues. The trim removed 3 bases at V and 8 bases at J, leaving 10 bases unmatched. From germline, CDR1 is GTSNPN and CDR2 SVGIG (reference sequence). CDR3: CAWRFRDRGPWGYTF. Here the CDR3 DNA reads TGTGCCTGGAGGTTCCGGGACAGGGGGCCTTGGGGCTACACCTTC.

This clone has just one count. J is TRBJ2-2 and V is TRBV6-5; the match to TRBD2 covers 11 bases. The junction had 7 bases not matched to a gene; V was cut back by 7 bases and J by 6 bases. The germline V gene encodes CDR1 MNHEY and CDR2 SVGAGI. This CDR3 has 15 amino acids. The CDR3 DNA reads as TGTGCCAGCACCGTGACTAGCGGGGTCTCCGGGGAGCTGTTTTTT. The encoded protein is CASTVTSGVSGELFF.

The chain recombines TRBV6-5 with TRBJ2-2; D is perhaps TRBD1 or TRBD2 (5 bases each). Germline V gene data show CDR1 as MNHEY and CDR2 as SVGAGI. CDR3 length: 15 residues. The V and J ends lost 4 bases and 3 bases respectively, with 12 bases between them. In DNA, the CDR3 is TGTGCCAGCAGTTCAACCGGGACCTACACCGGGGAGCTGTTTTTT. It encodes CASSSTGTYTGELFF.

The V and J genes are TRBV6-5 and TRBJ1-5; 8 nucleotides line up with TRBD1. CDR3 length equals 14 residues. Trimming at V came to 6 bases and at J to 7 bases, leaving 8 bases not matched to a gene. From germline, CDR1 is MNHEY and CDR2 SVGAGI. The CDR3 DNA sequence: TGTGCCAGCAGGCCAGACAGGGGCTTCCAGCCCCAGCATTTT. This gives the protein CASRPDRGFQPQHF.

The chain combines TRBV6-5 with TRBJ1-4, with D possibly matching TRBD1 (5 bases). Looked up from germline, CDR1 is MNHEY and CDR2 is SVGAGI. The germline V and J ends were trimmed by 2 bases and 8 bases, with 12 bases remaining between them. This CDR3 region has 14 residues. This chain's CDR3 is CASSYGGMREKLFF. CDR3 bases: TGTGCCAGCAGTTACGGGGGGATGCGGGAAAAACTGTTTTTT.

V gene TRBV4-1 combines with J gene TRBJ1-2; TRBD1 matches at 9 bases. CDR3 length equals 15 residues. CDR1 is MGHRA and CDR2 is YSYEKL in the germline V gene. J was trimmed by 2 bases and V by 7 bases; bases with no gene match: 8. CDR3 amino acids: CASNRAGTGNYGYTF. DNA for the CDR3: TGCGCCAGCAACCGAGCGGGGACAGGGAACTATGGCTACACCTTC.

This clone was seen a handful of times. The chain joins TRBV5-6 to TRBJ2-2; 8 bases fit TRBD1. V lost 6 bases to trimming and J lost 8 bases; unmatched junction nucleotides: 6. CDR1 and CDR2 from the germline V gene are SGHDT and YYEEEE. The CDR3 has 13 residues. The chain's CDR3 is CASNRGTGGELFF. In DNA form, the CDR3 reads TGTGCCAGCAACCGGGGGACAGGAGGGGAGCTGTTTTTT.

V gene TRBV24-1 combines with J gene TRBJ1-5; no firm D call. This CDR3 has 15 amino acids. Germline CDR1 is KGHDR and CDR2 is SFDVKD. Trimming pared 5 bases from V and 4 bases from J, leaving 14 bases between. CDR3 sequence: CATSAQKTGNQPQHF. CDR3 in DNA: TGTGCCACCAGTGCTCAAAAGACGGGGAATCAGCCCCAGCATTTT.

This clone appeared a single time. The chain links TRBV19 to TRBJ1-5; maybe TRBD1 (6 bases). There are 16 residues in the CDR3. V shed 1 base and J shed 4 bases, with 14 bases lying between them. Germline V gives CDR1 LNHDA, CDR2 SQIVND (reference sequence). DNA for the CDR3: TGTGCCAGTAGTATAGTCCTGAACCAGGGGAATCAGCCCCAGCATTTT. This gives the protein CASSIVLNQGNQPQHF.

This chain links TRBV19 with TRBJ2-2, with TRBD1 matching 7 bases. Germline CDR1 and CDR2: LNHDA and SQIVND (reference sequence). Trimming at V came to 3 bases and at J to 1 base, leaving 5 bases not matched to a gene. This CDR3 is built from 16 residues. CDR3: CASSILGTENTGELFF. In DNA, the CDR3 is TGTGCCAGTAGTATTTTAGGGACAGAGAACACCGGGGAGCTGTTTTTT.

This sequence joins TRBV5-1 and TRBJ1-6; no reliable D call. The germline V and J ends were trimmed by 4 bases and 7 bases, with 9 bases remaining between them. This CDR3 spans 13 amino acids. The V gene's germline CDR1 is SGHRS and CDR2 YFSETQ. This chain's CDR3 is CASSLGGNSPLHF. In DNA, the CDR3 is TGCGCCAGCAGCCTAGGTGGGAATTCACCCCTCCACTTT.

The CDR3 here is CASSFGGGAVEQFF. CDR3 nucleotide sequence: TGTGCCAGCAGCTTTGGAGGGGGGGCTGTTGAGCAGTTCTTC. This chain connects TRBV7-3 to TRBJ2-1, with D tentatively TRBD2 (7 bases). CDR1 SGHTA and CDR2 FQGTGA come from the germline V gene. The CDR3 covers 14 residues. Trimming took 3 bases from V and 9 from J, leaving 15 bases between them.

This clone was observed a few times. This chain links TRBV10-3 with TRBJ1-1; the D is unclear. V was clipped by 3 bases and J by 1 base, with 9 bases between them. CDR3 length equals 14 residues. Per the germline V gene, CDR1 is ENHRY and CDR2 is SYGVKD. In DNA, the CDR3 is TGTGCCATCAGTGAAATAGGGAGGAACACTGAAGCTTTCTTT. Translation gives CAISEIGRNTEAFF.

This rearrangement joins TRBV9 to TRBJ1-3; D is perhaps TRBD1 (6 bases). From germline, CDR1 is SGDLS and CDR2 YYNGEE. The V gene lost 3 bases and the J gene lost 7 bases, with 14 bases spanning the gap. The CDR3 has 14 amino acids. The CDR3 sequence is CASSGGQPSNTIYF. In DNA form, the CDR3 reads TGTGCCAGCAGCGGAGGACAGCCGAGCAACACCATATATTTT.

The chain has TRBV12-3 or TRBV12-4 and TRBJ1-3; the D gene is possibly TRBD1 (5 bases). The germline V and J ends were trimmed by 11 bases and 4 bases, with 12 bases remaining between them. This CDR3 is 12 amino acids long. CDR3 region: CAGGGRGNTIYF. The CDR3 DNA is TGTGCCGGGGGGGGACGCGGAAACACCATATATTTT.

The V and J genes are TRBV24-1 and TRBJ2-1, with D possibly matching TRBD1 (7 bases). The CDR3 contains 17 residues. Germline-derived CDR1 and CDR2 are KGHDR and SFDVKD. Trimming pared 0 bases from V and 6 bases from J, leaving 17 bases between. DNA for the CDR3: TGTGCCACCAGTGATTTGCATCAGGGGGGTAAGGTCAATGAGCAGTTCTTC. This translates into CATSDLHQGGKVNEQFF.

The CDR3: CSAPRGQAYNEQFF. For the CDR3, the DNA is TGCAGCGCCCCCAGAGGACAGGCTTACAATGAGCAGTTCTTC. The gene calls are TRBV29-1 and TRBJ2-1; 7 nucleotides line up with TRBD1. The CDR3 extends over 14 amino acids. Germline lookup yields CDR1 SQVTM and CDR2 ANQGSEA. The junction had 10 bases not matched to a gene; V was cut back by 7 bases and J by 4 bases.

The chain couples TRBV18 to TRBJ1-6, with 12 positions matching TRBD1. Germline V CDR1 and CDR2: KGHSH, LQKENI. This CDR3 region has 16 residues. V shed 4 bases, J shed 5 bases, and the junction held 3 bases outside the gene matches. The chain's CDR3 is CASSQGTGGHNSPLHF. The DNA for the CDR3 is TGTGCCAGCTCACAAGGGACAGGGGGCCATAATTCACCCCTCCACTTT.

The chain uses TRBV25-1 and TRBJ2-6; D perhaps matches TRBD1 (5 bases). This CDR3 contains 13 residues. V shed 10 bases and J shed 0 bases, with 7 bases lying between them. From germline, CDR1 is MGHDK and CDR2 SYGVNS. The CDR3, as DNA: TGTGCCACTACAGGCTCTGGGGCCAACGTCCTGACTTTC. The encoded protein is CATTGSGANVLTF.

In this sample, this clone turned up a few times. V gene TRBV12-5 combines with J gene TRBJ1-6; no clear D. The V end lost 1 base, the J end lost 7 bases, and 5 bases lay between the germline ends. The V gene's germline CDR1 is LGHNT and CDR2 FRNRAP. The CDR3 is 13 amino acids. The CDR3, as DNA: TGTGCTAGTGGTTTGGGGACCAATTCACCCCTCCACTTT. This gives the protein CASGLGTNSPLHF.

The gene calls are TRBV5-1 and TRBJ1-2, with D perhaps matching TRBD1 (5 bases). The CDR3 is 17 residues long. Germline values: CDR1 SGHRS, CDR2 YFSETQ. V shed 6 bases and J shed 4 bases, with 25 bases lying between them. CDR3 DNA: TGCGCCAGCACTCCCCTAGGGGTGGGGACGAAAAGCTATGGCTACACCTTC. Translation gives CASTPLGVGTKSYGYTF.

The gene calls are TRBV28 and TRBJ1-1; D remains ambiguous. Trimming removed 7 bases at V and 4 bases at J, with 16 bases between. Per the germline V gene, CDR1 is MDHEN and CDR2 is SYDVKM. The CDR3 spans 14 residues. The CDR3 reads CASTRAGTRTEAFF. The CDR3 coding sequence is TGTGCCAGCACGAGAGCGGGTACTCGCACTGAAGCTTTCTTT.

The chain recombines TRBV19 with TRBJ1-5, with D hard to call. V was pared by 8 bases and J by 0 bases, with 11 bases between. CDR1 is LNHDA, CDR2 SQIVND, per germline (reference sequence). This CDR3 has 14 residues. DNA for the CDR3: TGTGCCAGTCGGCCCCAGGTTAGCAATCAGCCCCAGCATTTT. This gives the protein CASRPQVSNQPQHF.

The rearrangement links TRBV30 to TRBJ1-2; 9 bases align to TRBD1. V lost 4 bases to trimming and J lost 8 bases; unmatched junction nucleotides: 14. The CDR3 runs to 15 residues. Germline V gives CDR1 GTSNPN, CDR2 SVGIG (reference sequence). In nucleotides, the CDR3 is TGTGCCTGGATTTATCGGGACAGGGAAACGCAGGGCTACACCTTC. Its protein product is CAWIYRDRETQGYTF.

V usage is TRBV10-3 and J usage is TRBJ1-5; perhaps TRBD1 as D (5 bases). Germline CDR1 reads ENHRY; CDR2 reads SYGVKD. V lost 3 bases and J 7 bases, leaving 10 bases between the germline ends. The CDR3 runs 13 residues. The CDR3 reads CAISEGVGQPQHF. The CDR3 coding sequence is TGTGCCATCAGTGAAGGGGTAGGGCAGCCCCAGCATTTT.